A selection of T cell receptor beta chains follows, all from one sample in a study of blood T cell repertoires in COVID-19. Clones were sequenced by immunoSEQ multiplex PCR, and TCRdb holds only the in-frame ones, with some missing. The sample has about 410,000 clones, 70% to 90% seen once; the top ten hold roughly 1.4%. Sample: peripheral blood. Receptor source: a woman aged 25 to 39 with active or convalescent COVID-19. The CDR3 runs from the conserved cysteine through the conserved F or W. A D gene is named only where the DNA matches it firmly. The size entry is marked missing in some rows and otherwise reads once, few, many or a size class.

d_call clone_size j_call v_call cdr3_aa cdr3_nt
NA NA TRBJ1-1 TRBV7-9 CASSFGIEAPYTEAFF TGTGCCAGCAGCTTTGGTATTGAGGCGCCGTACACTGAAGCTTTCTTT
NA NA TRBJ1-1 TRBV7-2 CASSLAAGQNTEAFF TGTGCCAGCAGCTTAGCGGCAGGGCAAAACACTGAAGCTTTCTTT
NA NA TRBJ1-2 TRBV14 CASSQESYREGSF TGTGCCAGCAGCCAAGAGTCGTACAGGGAAGGCTCCTTC
NA NA TRBJ2-7 TRBV3-1/TRBV3-2 CASSQGGAFGYEQYF TGTGCCAGCAGCCAAGGGGGAGCTTTTGGCTACGAGCAGTACTTC
TRBD2 NA TRBJ2-2 TRBV7-8 CASSLALPLATGELFF TGTGCCAGCAGCTTAGCGCTTCCACTAGCGACCGGGGAGCTGTTTTTT
NA NA TRBJ2-7 TRBV6-6 CASTPNSGAREQYF TGTGCCAGCACCCCTAATAGTGGGGCCCGGGAGCAGTACTTC
TRBD1 NA TRBJ1-5 TRBV6-5 CASSQGAYSNQPQHF TGTGCCAGCAGCCAGGGGGCCTATAGCAATCAGCCCCAGCATTTT
TRBD1 NA TRBJ1-1 TRBV5-4 CASRGQGNTEAFF TGTGCCAGCAGAGGACAGGGGAACACTGAAGCTTTCTTT
TRBD1 NA TRBJ1-3 TRBV4-1 CASSQGTGSGNTIYF TGCGCCAGCAGCCAGGGGACAGGTTCTGGAAACACCATATATTTT
NA NA TRBJ1-1 TRBV13 CASSSMGADPEAFF TGTGCCAGCAGCTCTATGGGGGCTGACCCTGAAGCTTTCTTT
NA NA TRBJ1-2 TRBV1 CTSSQTPDPSEGYTF TGCACCAGCAGCCAGACGCCAGACCCCTCGGAGGGCTACACCTTC
NA NA TRBJ2-3 TRBV12-3/TRBV12-4 CASTPTGTDTQYF TGTGCCAGCACCCCGACAGGCACAGATACGCAGTATTTT
TRBD1 NA TRBJ1-3 TRBV3-1/TRBV3-2 CASSLYTTGPGNTIYF TGTGCCAGCAGCCTATATACGACAGGGCCTGGAAACACCATATATTTT
NA NA TRBJ1-6 TRBV18 CASSPQEGIRSPLHF TGTGCCAGCTCACCACAGGAGGGGATACGGTCACCCCTCCACTTT
TRBD2 NA TRBJ2-1 TRBV6-2/TRBV6-3 CASSTSSGGAKFF TGTGCCAGCAGTACTTCTAGCGGGGGGGCTAAGTTCTTC
NA NA TRBJ2-6 TRBV27 CASSRLQLSGANVLTF TGTGCCAGCAGTCGACTCCAGCTCTCTGGGGCCAACGTCCTGACTTTC
TRBD2 NA TRBJ2-1 TRBV3-1/TRBV3-2 CASSLRLATISYNEQFF TGTGCCAGCAGCCTGAGACTAGCGACCATCTCCTACAATGAGCAGTTCTTC
NA once TRBJ2-2 TRBV5-4 CASSLIRGADGTGELFF TGTGCTAGCAGCCTTATTCGGGGGGCAGATGGCACCGGGGAGCTGTTTTTT
TRBD1 NA TRBJ1-5 TRBV19 CASSASGQGYQPQHF TGTGCCAGTAGTGCTAGTGGACAGGGATATCAGCCCCAGCATTTT
NA NA TRBJ1-2 TRBV7-2 CASSLNSNYGYTF TGTGCCAGCAGCTTAAACTCTAACTATGGCTACACCTTC
NA NA TRBJ1-6 TRBV29-1 CSVETAAGSPLHF TGCAGCGTTGAGACGGCTGCAGGTTCACCCCTCCACTTT
NA NA TRBJ2-1 TRBV6-4 CASSDLSSSNEQFF TGTGCCAGCAGTGACTTAAGTTCCAGCAATGAGCAGTTCTTC
TRBD2 NA TRBJ2-1 TRBV6-1 CASSDQAGEYNEQFF TGTGCCAGCAGTGATCAAGCGGGGGAATACAATGAGCAGTTCTTC
TRBD1 NA TRBJ1-1 TRBV7-9 CASSLRGTGGFTEAFF TGTGCCAGCAGCTTAAGAGGGACAGGGGGCTTCACTGAAGCTTTCTTT
TRBD1 NA TRBJ1-1 TRBV3-1/TRBV3-2 CASSVTTGGNTEAFF TGTGCCAGCAGCGTGACGACAGGGGGAAACACTGAAGCTTTCTTT
TRBD2 NA TRBJ2-2 TRBV4-1 CASSQEKVVAGIINTGELFF TGCGCCAGCAGCCAAGAAAAGGTTGTAGCGGGGATCATCAACACCGGGGAGCTGTTTTTT
TRBD2 NA TRBJ2-7 TRBV5-1 CASSVSGGTYEQYF TGCGCCAGCAGCGTAAGCGGGGGGACCTACGAGCAGTACTTC
TRBD1 once TRBJ1-4 TRBV19 CASSIRTGVSEKLFF TGTGCCAGTAGTATAAGGACAGGGGTATCGGAAAAACTGTTTTTT
NA NA TRBJ1-1 TRBV27 CASSLLRSNTEAFF TGTGCCAGCAGTTTGCTTAGATCGAACACTGAAGCTTTCTTT
NA NA TRBJ2-1 TRBV18 CASSPRGGTNNEQFF TGTGCCAGCTCACCACGAGGGGGAACGAACAATGAGCAGTTCTTC
TRBD2 NA TRBJ2-1 TRBV13 CASSLWGGGPADEQFF TGTGCCAGCAGCCTGTGGGGCGGGGGGCCGGCCGATGAGCAGTTCTTC
NA NA TRBJ1-3 TRBV18 CASSPPSRQGYTGNTIYF TGTGCCAGCTCACCACCGTCCCGGCAGGGTTATACTGGAAACACCATATATTTT
NA NA TRBJ1-3 TRBV13 CASSSIQPVENTIYF TGTGCCAGCAGCTCTATACAGCCTGTGGAAAACACCATATATTTT
NA once TRBJ2-1 TRBV3-1/TRBV3-2 CASSQAESRSFF TGTGCCAGCAGCCAAGCAGAGTCGAGGTCGTTCTTC
TRBD2 few TRBJ2-2 TRBV2 CASSARTSGTGELFF TGTGCCAGCAGTGCCAGGACTAGCGGGACCGGGGAGCTGTTTTTT
NA NA TRBJ1-1 TRBV6-6 CASSGRAGTEAFF TGTGCCAGCAGTGGCAGGGCCGGGACTGAAGCTTTCTTT